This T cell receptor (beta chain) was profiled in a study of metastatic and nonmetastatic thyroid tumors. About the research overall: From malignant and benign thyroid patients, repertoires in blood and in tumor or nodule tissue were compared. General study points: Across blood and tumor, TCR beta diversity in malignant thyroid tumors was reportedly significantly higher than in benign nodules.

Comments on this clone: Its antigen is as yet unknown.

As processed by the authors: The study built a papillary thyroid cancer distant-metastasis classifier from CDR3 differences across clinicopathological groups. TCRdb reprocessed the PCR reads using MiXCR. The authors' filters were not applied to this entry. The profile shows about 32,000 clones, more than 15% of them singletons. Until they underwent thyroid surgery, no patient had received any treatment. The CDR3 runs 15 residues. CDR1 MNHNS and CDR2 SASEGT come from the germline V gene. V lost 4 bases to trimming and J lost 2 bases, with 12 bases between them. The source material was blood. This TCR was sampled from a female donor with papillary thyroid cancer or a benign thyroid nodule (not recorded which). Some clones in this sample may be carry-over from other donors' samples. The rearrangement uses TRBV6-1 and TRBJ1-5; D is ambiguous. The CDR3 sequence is CASSAGSRGNQPQHF. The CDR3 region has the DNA TGTGCCAGCAGTGCGGGAAGCAGAGGCAATCAGCCCCAGCATTTT.